The TCR beta chain described here comes from a study of cytotoxic CD8 clonotypes in ibrutinib-treated CLL. Study-wide context: There were 11 relapsed/refractory patients and about 14 treatment-naive patients, and around 17 were IGHV unmutated. Samples had a mean of around 280,000 productive templates and around 89,000 productive rearrangements. Response samples were taken after a median roughly 12 months of treatment, range 6 to 36.

Comment on this clone: The antigen is unknown.

General study results and limits: At baseline, clonality was higher than in age-matched healthy donors and correlated with CD8+ counts.

Some clones are missing from TCRdb's copy, which holds only in-frame ones; the method was immunoSEQ multiplex PCR. The repertoire holds 150,000 or so clones, with nearly 90% as singletons. After removal of 6 bases from V and 8 bases from J, the junction contained 9 bases not matched to a gene. The CDR3 spans 14 residues. CDR1 is SGDLS and CDR2 is YYNGEE in the germline V gene. This TCR came from a human donor with chronic lymphocytic leukemia. V gene TRBV9 combines with J gene TRBJ2-1, with TRBD1 matching 9 bases. The specimen was PBMCs, collected at disease progression, from a patient treated with ibrutinib. This CDR3 is CASIGQGQVHEQFF. The CDR3 DNA reads TGTGCCAGCATCGGACAGGGGCAGGTCCATGAGCAGTTCTTC.